Presented here are 26 T cell receptor beta chains from one specimen sequenced in a study of cytomegalovirus exposure and HLA in healthy donors. With 60 Vbeta and 13 Jbeta primers, the PCR was carried out. Repertoires were generated with immunoSEQ multiplex PCR, while TCRdb's copy carries only in-frame clones and drops some. The table shows 150,000 to 200,000 clones, with around 81% occurring only once. Sequencing was done on a sample of PBMCs. Every receptor here comes from a woman aged 18-29 years in good health and CMV-seropositive.

The chain has TRBV28 and TRBJ2-6, with D possibly matching TRBD1 (6 bases). Trimming took off 5 bases at V and 0 bases at J, with 14 bases between the two ends. This CDR3 spans 17 amino acids. Per the germline V gene, CDR1 is MDHEN and CDR2 is SYDVKM. This CDR3 is CASSGLTGLSGANVLTF. For the CDR3, the DNA is TGTGCCAGCAGTGGATTGACAGGCCTCTCTGGGGCCAACGTCCTGACTTTC.

The CDR3 region is CVRSLGGPPQWGTPGQGIFYEQYV. CDR3 nucleotides: TGTGTCAGAAGCTTAGGAGGACCCCCCCAGTGGGGGACCCCAGGACAGGGGATTTTCTACGAGCAGTACGTC. This chain uses TRBV7-5 with TRBJ2-7; TRBD1 is the table's D call, not checked against the DNA. TRBV7-5 is tagged as a pseudogene. The CDR3 length is 24 residues.

The genes are TRBV4-1 and TRBJ2-5; 8 nucleotides align to TRBD1. V was clipped by 4 bases and J by 3 bases; unmatched bases: 7. The germline CDR1 and CDR2 sequences are MGHRA and YSYEKL. CDR3 size: 15 residues. CDR3 residues: CASSPMTGVEETQYF. DNA of the CDR3: TGCGCCAGCAGCCCCATGACAGGGGTGGAAGAGACCCAGTACTTC.

In this sample, this clone turned up a few times. The chain joins TRBV9 to TRBJ2-3; maybe TRBD2 (6 bases). Trimming took off 3 bases at V and 9 bases at J, with 14 bases between the two ends. CDR3 length: 13 residues. Looked up from germline, CDR1 is SGDLS and CDR2 is YYNGEE. CDR3 nucleotides: TGTGCCAGCAGCGGACCCGAGAGCGGGACGCAGTATTTT. As protein: CASSGPESGTQYF.

With regard to this clone: Other nucleotide sequences from this sample produce the same CDR3. In nucleotides, the CDR3 is TGTGCCATCAGCACAAGCACAGATACGCAGTATTTT. It specifies CAISTSTDTQYF. The chain uses TRBV10-3 and TRBJ2-3; no clear D gene. This CDR3 has 12 residues. Germline V CDR1 and CDR2: ENHRY, SYGVKD. Trimming cost V 6 bases and J 0 bases, with 4 bases left between them.

The chain recombines TRBV10-3 with TRBJ1-1; D is uncertain. This CDR3 is 15 amino acids long. Trimming pared 0 bases from V and 1 base from J, leaving 9 bases between. Germline V gives CDR1 ENHRY, CDR2 SYGVKD. CDR3 loop: CAISESAAPNTEAFF. In nucleotides, the CDR3 is TGTGCCATCAGTGAGTCGGCGGCACCGAACACTGAAGCTTTCTTT.

The V and J genes are TRBV28 and TRBJ2-1; D may be TRBD1 (5 bases). The ends were cut back, 7 bases at V and 0 bases at J, with 7 bases in the middle. Germline V lookup: CDR1 MDHEN, CDR2 SYDVKM. The CDR3 extends over 13 amino acids. The CDR3: CASNQGSYNEQFF. The DNA of the CDR3 is TGTGCCAGCAATCAGGGCTCCTACAATGAGCAGTTCTTC.

This rearrangement joins TRBV6-1 to TRBJ2-7, with 11 bases that match TRBD2. The CDR3 covers 14 residues. Germline CDR1 reads MNHNS; CDR2 reads SASEGT. With V trimmed by 6 bases and J by 6 bases, 7 bases remained unmatched. CDR3 bases: TGTGCCAGCAGCCATAGCGGGGGGGCTTCCGAGCAGTACTTC. This codes for CASSHSGGASEQYF.

The chain combines TRBV6-4 with TRBJ2-3; D possibly corresponds to TRBD2 (6 bases). Germline V gene data show CDR1 as MRHNA and CDR2 as SNTAGT. The V end lost 0 bases, the J end lost 2 bases, and 9 bases lay between the germline ends. The CDR3 loop spans 15 amino acids. The CDR3 DNA reads as TGTGCCAGCAGTGACTCGACTAGAGCCACAGATACGCAGTATTTT. Its translation is CASSDSTRATDTQYF.

The chain carries TRBV12-5 and TRBJ2-7; a weak D match, TRBD1 (6 bases). CDR1 LGHNT and CDR2 FRNRAP come from the germline V gene. The CDR3 contains 12 residues. CDR3 nucleotide sequence: TGTGCCGACCCCAGGGGACCCTACGAGCAGTACTTC. This encodes CADPRGPYEQYF.

The rearrangement uses TRBV30 and TRBJ1-3, with TRBD1 as a possible D gene (6 bases). This CDR3 has 15 residues. V lost 4 bases to trimming and J lost 2 bases, with 15 bases between them. Germline CDR1 and CDR2: GTSNPN and SVGIG (reference sequence). CDR3 loop: CAWTLDSGPGNTIYF. For the CDR3, the DNA is TGTGCCTGGACATTGGACAGTGGGCCTGGAAACACCATATATTTT.

This rearrangement joins TRBV11-2 to TRBJ1-1; 7 bases match TRBD1. Germline V gene data show CDR1 as SGHAT and CDR2 as FQNNGV. The CDR3 is 13 residues long. V was clipped by 3 bases and J by 4 bases; unmatched bases: 2. CDR3 coding DNA: TGTGCCAGCAGCTTGAGACAGGGCACTGAAGCTTTCTTT. Amino acid sequence: CASSLRQGTEAFF.

This CDR3 reads CASSLQENTEAFF. In nucleotides, the CDR3 is TGTGCCAGCAGTTTACAGGAGAACACTGAAGCTTTCTTT. This chain joins TRBV6-4 and TRBJ1-1; D perhaps matches TRBD1 (5 bases). Trimming removed 5 bases at V and 1 base at J, with 8 bases between. CDR1 MRHNA and CDR2 SNTAGT come from the germline V gene. The CDR3 loop spans 13 amino acids.

V usage is TRBV11-2 and J usage is TRBJ2-1, with D possibly being TRBD2 (7 bases). Trimming cost V 5 bases and J 4 bases, with 15 bases left between them. This CDR3 contains 15 residues. Per the germline V gene, CDR1 is SGHAT and CDR2 is FQNNGV. In DNA, the CDR3 is TGTGCCAGCAGCCGAGGGGGGGGGCTATACAATGAGCAGTTCTTC. Encoded protein: CASSRGGGLYNEQFF. The full variable domain, its missing parts supplied by reference TRBV11-2 and TRBJ2-1, is EAGVAQSPRYKIIEKRQSVAFWCNPISGHATLYWYQQILGQGPKLLIQFQNNGVVDDSQLPKDRFSAERLKGVDSTLKIQPAKLEDSAVYLCASSRGGGLYNEQFFGPGTRLTVL.

V is TRBV9 and J is TRBJ1-1, with D uncertain. V was clipped by 4 bases and J by 2 bases, with 9 bases between them. CDR1 and CDR2 (germline): SGDLS, YYNGEE. This CDR3 contains 13 residues. The CDR3 nucleotides read TGTGCCAGCAGCTTGTCTATTAACACTGAAGCTTTCTTT. Its protein product is CASSLSINTEAFF.

V gene TRBV18 combines with J gene TRBJ2-5; D is perhaps TRBD1 (6 bases). This CDR3 has 18 amino acids. CDR1 is KGHSH and CDR2 is LQKENI in the germline V gene. V lost 2 bases and J 2 bases, leaving 21 bases between the germline ends. The CDR3 protein is CASSPTSQGVNGQETQYF. In DNA, the CDR3 is TGTGCCAGCTCACCAACATCACAGGGTGTAAACGGTCAAGAGACCCAGTACTTC.

Concerning this clone itself: The sample carries other DNA sequences with the same CDR3. This chain connects TRBV6-6 to TRBJ1-1, with TRBD1 matching over 8 bases. The CDR3 has 14 amino acids. The junction had 7 bases not matched to a gene; V was cut back by 6 bases and J by 4 bases. CDR1 MNHNY and CDR2 SVGAGI come from the germline V gene (reference sequence). CDR3 residues: CASSLYGQGTEAFF. CDR3 bases: TGTGCCAGCAGCCTATATGGACAGGGCACTGAAGCTTTCTTT.

This clone was counted once. This CDR3 is CASRGLADGELFF. CDR3 coding DNA: TGTGCCAGCAGGGGACTAGCGGACGGGGAGCTGTTTTTT. V and J are TRBV6-1 and TRBJ2-2; 11 bases match TRBD2. Germline-derived CDR1 and CDR2 are MNHNS and SASEGT. This CDR3 contains 13 residues. With 6 bases clipped from V and 7 bases from J, the junction kept 1 base outside the gene matches.

The chain couples TRBV29-1 to TRBJ2-7; D gene uncertain. The CDR3 is made up of 12 amino acids. Per the germline V gene, CDR1 is SQVTM and CDR2 is ANQGSEA. Trimming shortened V by 2 bases and J by 1 base, and 6 bases separated the two germline ends. CDR3 nucleotides: TGCAGCGTTGAACCGACATCCTACGAGCAGTACTTC. Its translation is CSVEPTSYEQYF.

This clone has just a few counts. V usage is TRBV5-1 and J usage is TRBJ2-3; D not certain. Germline V CDR1 and CDR2: SGHRS, YFSETQ. V was shortened by 0 bases and J by 4 bases, with 9 bases between the two germline ends. The CDR3 spans 14 residues. CDR3 sequence (DNA): TGCGCCAGCAGCTTGGGGGCCTATCCAGATACGCAGTATTTT. This codes for CASSLGAYPDTQYF.

The V call is TRBV28, the J call TRBJ2-3; D may be TRBD2 (6 bases). Trimming stripped 6 bases from V and 6 bases from J, with 16 bases between. Germline CDR1 reads MDHEN; CDR2 reads SYDVKM. The CDR3 is made up of 14 amino acids. The CDR3 protein is CASSGGGIGDTQYF. For the CDR3, the DNA is TGTGCCAGCAGCGGTGGAGGGATCGGCGATACGCAGTATTTT.

This clone was counted only a few times. The V call is TRBV19, the J call TRBJ1-4; D remains unclear. Germline-derived CDR1 and CDR2 are LNHDA and SQIVND (reference sequence). V was shortened by 5 bases and J by 5 bases, with 15 bases between the two germline ends. This CDR3 comprises 15 residues. The CDR3 DNA reads TGTGCCAGTAGTCGGCCAAAGAGGTCGAATGAAAAACTGTTTTTT. This gives the protein CASSRPKRSNEKLFF. Based on the CDR3 plus reference TRBV19 and TRBJ1-4, the full variable domain is DGGITQSPKYLFRKEGQNVTLSCEQNLNHDAMYWYRQDPGQGLRLIYYSQIVNDFQKGDIAEGYSVSREKKESFPLTVTSAQKNPTAFYLCASSRPKRSNEKLFFGSGTQLSVL.

The chain is built from TRBV5-6 and TRBJ2-7; 7 bases align to TRBD1. Losses at the gene ends were 4 bases for V and 3 bases for J; bases not matched to a gene: 10. CDR1 and CDR2 (germline): SGHDT, YYEEEE. The CDR3 is made up of 15 amino acids. CDR3 nucleotides: TGTGCCAGCAGCCTTCAGGACAGGTATCGCTACGAGCAGTACTTC. Translation: CASSLQDRYRYEQYF.

The genes are TRBV5-4 and TRBJ1-1; D gene ambiguous. The CDR3 contains 12 residues. Trimming pared 0 bases from V and 8 bases from J, leaving 8 bases between. CDR1 and CDR2 (germline): SGHNT, YYREEE (reference sequence). CDR3 bases: TGTGCCAGCAGCTTGGCACTAGCCGAAGCTTTCTTT. This encodes CASSLALAEAFF.

The table lists this clone with a few counts. V gene TRBV9 combines with J gene TRBJ1-2, with TRBD1 matching 7 bases. This CDR3 is built from 14 residues. The V and J ends lost 0 bases and 8 bases, in that order; junction bases with no gene match: 7. The V gene's germline CDR1 is SGDLS and CDR2 YYNGEE. The CDR3 coding sequence is TGTGCCAGCAGCGTAGGACAGGGCTCAGAGGGCTACACCTTC. It yields the protein CASSVGQGSEGYTF.

This chain links TRBV4-2 with TRBJ1-2; no clear D gene. V shed 0 bases and J shed 5 bases, with 13 bases lying between them. The germline gives CDR1 LGHNA, CDR2 YNFKEQ. The CDR3 extends over 15 amino acids. The CDR3, as DNA: TGTGCCAGCAGCCAAGATCAGGATCCGGAATATGGCTACACCTTC. Amino acids: CASSQDQDPEYGYTF.